This T cell receptor (beta chain) was recorded in a study of shared clonotypes between healthy human individuals. Germline V gives CDR1 SGDLS, CDR2 YYNGEE. Trimming stripped 6 bases from V and 1 base from J, with 19 bases between. The CDR3 spans 16 residues. Donors were Caucasian adults residing in Nashville, Tennessee, USA. Using immunoSEQ multiplex PCR, the repertoire was profiled, and TCRdb retains in-frame clones only, with some absent. The sample consists of fewer than 3 million clones, about 90% of them appearing once. This sequence originates from a man between 18 and 29 years old in good health. Some clones in this sample may be carry-over from other donors' samples. The sequenced sample consisted of naive CD4+ T cells from PBMCs. Subset denoted: CD45RA+ positively selected. The chain joins TRBV9 to TRBJ2-5; D perhaps matches TRBD1 (8 bases). In nucleotides, the CDR3 is TGTGCCAGCACCAGGGGGCGGGGGCTTATCCAAGAGACCCAGTACTTC. Amino acid sequence: CASTRGRGLIQETQYF. The full variable domain, completed using reference TRBV9 and TRBJ2-5, is DSGVTQTPKHLITATGQRVTLRCSPRSGDLSVYWYQQSLDQGLQFLIQYYNGEERAKGNILERFSAQQFPDLHSELNLSSLELGDSALYFCASTRGRGLIQETQYFGPGTRLLVL.